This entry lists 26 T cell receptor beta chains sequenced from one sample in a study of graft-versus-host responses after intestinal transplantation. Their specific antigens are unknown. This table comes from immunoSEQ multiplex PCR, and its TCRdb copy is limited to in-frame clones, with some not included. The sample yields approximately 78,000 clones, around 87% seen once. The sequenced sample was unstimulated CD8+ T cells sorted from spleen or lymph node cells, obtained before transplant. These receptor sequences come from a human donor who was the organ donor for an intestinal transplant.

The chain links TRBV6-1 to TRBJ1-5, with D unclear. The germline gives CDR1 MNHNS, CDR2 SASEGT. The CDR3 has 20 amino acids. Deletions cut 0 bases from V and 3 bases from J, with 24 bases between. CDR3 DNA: TGTGCCAGCAGTGAAGCGCTTTCGTGGTCCGCCAGGATACACAATCAGCCCCAGCATTTT. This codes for CASSEALSWSARIHNQPQHF.

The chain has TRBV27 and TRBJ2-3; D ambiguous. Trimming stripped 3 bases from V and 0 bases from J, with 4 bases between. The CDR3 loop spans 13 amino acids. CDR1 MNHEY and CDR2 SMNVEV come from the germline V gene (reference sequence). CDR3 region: CASSFLSTDTQYF. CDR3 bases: TGTGCCAGCAGTTTTCTGAGCACAGATACGCAGTATTTT.

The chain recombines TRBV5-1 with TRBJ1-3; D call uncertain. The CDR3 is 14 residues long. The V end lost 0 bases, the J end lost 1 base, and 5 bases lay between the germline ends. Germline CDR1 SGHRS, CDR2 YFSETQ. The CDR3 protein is CASSLETSGNTIYF. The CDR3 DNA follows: TGCGCCAGCAGCTTGGAGACATCTGGAAACACCATATATTTT.

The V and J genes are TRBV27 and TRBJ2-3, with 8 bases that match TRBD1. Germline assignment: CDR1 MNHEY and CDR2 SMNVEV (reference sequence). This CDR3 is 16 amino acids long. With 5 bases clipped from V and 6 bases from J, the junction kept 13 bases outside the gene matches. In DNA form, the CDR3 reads TGTGCCAGCAGTACATACGGGACAGGCCCCAAGGATACGCAGTATTTT. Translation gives CASSTYGTGPKDTQYF.

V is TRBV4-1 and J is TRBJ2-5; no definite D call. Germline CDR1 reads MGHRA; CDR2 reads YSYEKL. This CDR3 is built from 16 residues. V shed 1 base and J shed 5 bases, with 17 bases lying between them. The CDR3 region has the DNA TGCGCCAGCAGCCAAGCAGGCCCCGGACCCCGGGAGACCCAGTACTTC. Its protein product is CASSQAGPGPRETQYF.

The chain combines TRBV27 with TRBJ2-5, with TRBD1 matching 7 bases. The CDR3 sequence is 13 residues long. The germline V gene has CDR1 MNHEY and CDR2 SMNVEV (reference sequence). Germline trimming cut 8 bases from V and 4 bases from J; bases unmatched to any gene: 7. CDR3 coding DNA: TGTGCCAGCCGCGAGGGGGCAGGAGAGACCCAGTACTTC. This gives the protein CASREGAGETQYF.

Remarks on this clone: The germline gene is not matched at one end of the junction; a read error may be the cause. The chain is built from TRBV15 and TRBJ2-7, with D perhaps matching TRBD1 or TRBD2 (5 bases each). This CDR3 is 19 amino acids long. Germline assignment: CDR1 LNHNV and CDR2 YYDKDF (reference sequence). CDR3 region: CATSSVNEGPPNRYYGQYF. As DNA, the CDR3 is TGTGCCACCAGCAGTGTGAATGAGGGACCGCCAAATAGATACTACGGGCAGTACTTC. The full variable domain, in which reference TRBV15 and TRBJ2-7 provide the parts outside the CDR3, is DAMVIQNPRYQVTQFGKPVTLSCSQTLNHNVMYWYQQKSSQAPKLLFHYYDKDFNNEADTPDNFQSRRPNTSFCFLDIRSPGLGDTAMYLCATSSVNEGPPNRYYGQYFGPGTRLTVT.

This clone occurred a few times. CDR3 loop: CASSLVRGANNEQFF. The CDR3 coding sequence is TGTGCCAGCAGTTTAGTGCGGGGGGCTAACAATGAGCAGTTCTTC. The chain joins TRBV28 to TRBJ2-1, with 8 bases lining up with TRBD2. CDR1 and CDR2 from the germline V gene are MDHEN and SYDVKM. This CDR3 has 15 residues. J was trimmed by 5 bases and V by 2 bases; bases with no gene match: 5.

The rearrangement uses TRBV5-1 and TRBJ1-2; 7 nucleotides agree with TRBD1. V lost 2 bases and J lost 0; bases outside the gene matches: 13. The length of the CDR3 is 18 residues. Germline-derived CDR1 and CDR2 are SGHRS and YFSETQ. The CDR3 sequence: CASSLATGARYPNYGYTF. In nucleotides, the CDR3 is TGCGCCAGCAGCTTAGCTACAGGGGCCCGATATCCTAACTATGGCTACACCTTC.

In nucleotides, the CDR3 is TGCGCCAGCAGCCAGGGGGCCGGGGAGCTGTTTTTT. Its translation is CASSQGAGELFF. This chain joins TRBV5-1 and TRBJ2-2, with 7 bases fitting TRBD1. The V segment lost 4 bases and the J segment 6 bases; nucleotides outside the gene matches: 0. Germline V gene data show CDR1 as SGHRS and CDR2 as YFSETQ. CDR3 length: 12 amino acids.

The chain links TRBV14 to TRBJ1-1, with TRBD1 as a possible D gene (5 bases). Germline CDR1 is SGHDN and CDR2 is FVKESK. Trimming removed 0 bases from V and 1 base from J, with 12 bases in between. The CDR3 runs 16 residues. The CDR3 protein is CASSQEGGRGNTEAFF. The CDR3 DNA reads TGTGCCAGCAGCCAAGAGGGGGGACGGGGGAACACTGAAGCTTTCTTT.

The CDR3 sequence: CASSFEELEAFF. The CDR3 DNA reads TGTGCCAGCAGCTTTGAGGAACTTGAAGCTTTCTTT. V and J are TRBV7-2 and TRBJ1-1; D call uncertain. CDR3 length: 12 amino acids. V lost 3 bases and J 7 bases, leaving 9 bases between the germline ends. The germline gives CDR1 SGHTA, CDR2 FQGNSA.

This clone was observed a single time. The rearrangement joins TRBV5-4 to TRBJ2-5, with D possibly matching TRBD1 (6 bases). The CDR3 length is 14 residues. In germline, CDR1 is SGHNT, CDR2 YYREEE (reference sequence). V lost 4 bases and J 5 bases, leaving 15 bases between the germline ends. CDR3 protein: CASSAWGQRETQYF. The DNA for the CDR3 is TGTGCCAGCAGCGCATGGGGGCAGAGGGAGACCCAGTACTTC.

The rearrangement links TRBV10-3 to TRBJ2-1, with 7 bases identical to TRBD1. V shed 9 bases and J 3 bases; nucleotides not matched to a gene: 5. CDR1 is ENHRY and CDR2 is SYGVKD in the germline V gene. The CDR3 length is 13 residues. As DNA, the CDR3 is TGTGCCATAGGGACAGCCTTCTACAATGAGCAGTTCTTC. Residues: CAIGTAFYNEQFF.

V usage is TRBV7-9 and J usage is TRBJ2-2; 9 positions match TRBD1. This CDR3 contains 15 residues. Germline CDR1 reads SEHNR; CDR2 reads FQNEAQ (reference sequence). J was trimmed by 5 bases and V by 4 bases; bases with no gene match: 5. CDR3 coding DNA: TGTGCCAGCAGCTCCCGGGACAGGGTTACCGGGGAGCTGTTTTTT. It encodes CASSSRDRVTGELFF.

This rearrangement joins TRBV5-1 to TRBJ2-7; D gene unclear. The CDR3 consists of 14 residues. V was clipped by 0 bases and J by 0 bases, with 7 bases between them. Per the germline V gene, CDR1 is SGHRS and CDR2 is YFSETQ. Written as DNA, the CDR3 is TGCGCCAGCAGCTTGGAACCGTTCTCCTACGAGCAGTACTTC. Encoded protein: CASSLEPFSYEQYF. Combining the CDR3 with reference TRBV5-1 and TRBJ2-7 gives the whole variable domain KAGVTQTPRYLIKTRGQQVTLSCSPISGHRSVSWYQQTPGQGLQFLFEYFSETQRNKGNFPGRFSGRQFSNSRSEMNVSTLELGDSALYLCASSLEPFSYEQYFGPGTRLTVT.

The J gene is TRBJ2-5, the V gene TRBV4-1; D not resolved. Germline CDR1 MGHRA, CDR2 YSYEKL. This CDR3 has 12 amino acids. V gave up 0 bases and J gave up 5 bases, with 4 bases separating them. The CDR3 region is CASSQEGETQYF. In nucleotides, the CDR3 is TGCGCCAGCAGCCAAGAGGGGGAGACCCAGTACTTC.

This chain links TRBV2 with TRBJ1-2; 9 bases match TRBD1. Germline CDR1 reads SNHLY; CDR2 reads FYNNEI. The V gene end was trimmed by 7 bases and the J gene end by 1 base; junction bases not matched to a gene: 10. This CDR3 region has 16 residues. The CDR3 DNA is TGTGCCAGCACCCTAGACCCGGGACAGGGTAACTATGGCTACACCTTC. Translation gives CASTLDPGQGNYGYTF.

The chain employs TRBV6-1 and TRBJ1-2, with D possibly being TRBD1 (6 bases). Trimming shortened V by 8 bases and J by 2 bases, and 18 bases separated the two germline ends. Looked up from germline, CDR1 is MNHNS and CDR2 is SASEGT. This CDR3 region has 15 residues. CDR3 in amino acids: CASRQGSFFNYGYTF. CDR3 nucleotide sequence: TGTGCCAGCCGGCAGGGGAGTTTCTTCAACTATGGCTACACCTTC.

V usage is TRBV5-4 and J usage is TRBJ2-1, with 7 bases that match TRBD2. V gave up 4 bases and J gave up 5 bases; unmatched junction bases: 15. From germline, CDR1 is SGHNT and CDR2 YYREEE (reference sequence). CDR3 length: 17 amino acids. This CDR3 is CASSQWPFGDYHNEQFF. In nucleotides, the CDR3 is TGTGCCAGCAGCCAATGGCCATTTGGGGACTACCACAATGAGCAGTTCTTC.

The CDR3 loop is CASSPSIGRPYNSPLHF. The DNA for the CDR3 is TGTGCCAGCAGTCCTTCGATAGGGCGGCCCTATAATTCACCCCTCCACTTT. The chain joins TRBV27 to TRBJ1-6; D not resolved. Trimming took 5 bases from V and 2 from J, leaving 16 bases between them. Germline loops: CDR1 MNHEY, CDR2 SMNVEV (reference sequence). This CDR3 comprises 17 residues.

CDR3 bases: TGTGCCAGCAGCTTGGTGGGGGGAGAGACCCAGTACTTC. Its translation is CASSLVGGETQYF. V is TRBV5-6 and J is TRBJ2-5; tentative D call: TRBD2 (6 bases). Per the germline V gene, CDR1 is SGHDT and CDR2 is YYEEEE. CDR3 size: 13 residues. V was cut by 0 bases and J by 4 bases, with 7 bases left in between.

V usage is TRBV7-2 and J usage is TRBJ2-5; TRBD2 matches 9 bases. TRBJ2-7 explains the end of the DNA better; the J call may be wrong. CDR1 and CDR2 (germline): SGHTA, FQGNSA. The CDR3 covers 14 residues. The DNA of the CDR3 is TGTGCCAGCAGCGTCAGCGGGGGGATCTACGAGCAGTACTTC. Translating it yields CASSVSGGIYEQYF.

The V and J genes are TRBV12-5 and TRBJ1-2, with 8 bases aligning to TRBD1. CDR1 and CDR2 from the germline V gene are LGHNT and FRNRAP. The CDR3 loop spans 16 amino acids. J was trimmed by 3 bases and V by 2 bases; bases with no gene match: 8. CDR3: CASGLPHRGADYGYTF. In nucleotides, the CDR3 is TGTGCTAGTGGTTTGCCCCACAGGGGGGCGGACTATGGCTACACCTTC.

CDR3 sequence (DNA): TGCGCCAGCAGCCAGGTCGGTGGAGGCGGGGGGGCCTACGAGACCCAGTACTTC. Amino acids: CASSQVGGGGGAYETQYF. The chain recombines TRBV4-1 with TRBJ2-5; TRBD2 matches 9 bases. The V segment lost 3 bases and the J segment 5 bases; nucleotides outside the gene matches: 16. Germline CDR1 is MGHRA and CDR2 is YSYEKL. CDR3 length: 18 amino acids.

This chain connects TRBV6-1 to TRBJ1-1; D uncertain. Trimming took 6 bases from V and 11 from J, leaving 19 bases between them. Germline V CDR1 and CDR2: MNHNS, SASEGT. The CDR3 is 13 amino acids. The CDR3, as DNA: TGTGCCAGCAGAGATACAACAGAGGTTAACGCTTTCTTT. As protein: CASRDTTEVNAFF.